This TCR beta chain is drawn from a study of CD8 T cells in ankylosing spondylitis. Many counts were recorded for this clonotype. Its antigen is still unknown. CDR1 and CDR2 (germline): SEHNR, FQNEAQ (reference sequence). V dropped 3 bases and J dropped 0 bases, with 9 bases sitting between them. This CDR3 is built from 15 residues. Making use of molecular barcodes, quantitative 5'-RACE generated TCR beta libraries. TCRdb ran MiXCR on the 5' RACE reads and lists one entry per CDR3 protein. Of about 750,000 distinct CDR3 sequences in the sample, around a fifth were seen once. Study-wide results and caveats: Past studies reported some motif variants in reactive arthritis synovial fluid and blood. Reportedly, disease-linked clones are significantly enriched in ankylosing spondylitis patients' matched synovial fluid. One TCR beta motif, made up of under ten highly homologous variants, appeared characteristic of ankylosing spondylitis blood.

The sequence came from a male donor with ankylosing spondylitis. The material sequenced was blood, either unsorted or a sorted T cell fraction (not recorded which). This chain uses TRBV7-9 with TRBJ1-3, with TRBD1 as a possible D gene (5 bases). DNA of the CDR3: TGTGCCAGCAGCTTGGGGGATCTCTCTGGAAACACCATATATTTT. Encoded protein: CASSLGDLSGNTIYF.